The source of this T cell receptor beta chain is a study of tumor-infiltrating lymphocytes in localized non-small cell lung cancer. Study at large: Tumor tissue and non-adjacent uninvolved lung came from each patient. The study, taken as a whole, reports: Only some patients had TCR sequencing, depending on available tissue. Tumor T-cell fraction from TCR sequencing was not associated with recurrence-free survival (p = 0.61). Tumors had more T cell infiltration than uninvolved lung, per TCRbeta sequencing and CD3 counts.

Libraries were prepared by immunoSEQ multiplex PCR; TCRdb keeps only in-frame clonotypes and omits some of them. Of about 12,000 clones detected, around 80% appear once; the ten largest clones hold approximately 12%. With respect to this clone: What it binds is unknown.

This CDR3 has 12 amino acids. CDR1 is SGHRS and CDR2 is YFSETQ in the germline V gene. Trimming took 3 bases from V and 0 from J, leaving 2 bases between them. The sequence derives from a human donor with non-small cell lung cancer. The source material was lung tumor tissue. The J gene is TRBJ2-3, the V gene TRBV5-1; D is undetermined. The CDR3 sequence: CASSSSTDTQYF. The CDR3 DNA follows: TGCGCCAGCAGCTCTAGCACAGATACGCAGTATTTT.